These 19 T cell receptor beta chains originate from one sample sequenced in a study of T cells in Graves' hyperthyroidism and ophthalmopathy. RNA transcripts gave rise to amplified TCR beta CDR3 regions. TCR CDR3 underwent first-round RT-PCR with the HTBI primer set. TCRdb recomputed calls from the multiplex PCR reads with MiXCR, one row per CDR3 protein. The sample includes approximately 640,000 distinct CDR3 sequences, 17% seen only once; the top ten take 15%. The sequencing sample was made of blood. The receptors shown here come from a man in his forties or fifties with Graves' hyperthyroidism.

The CDR3 here is CATSDLNRADTQYF. CDR3 DNA: TGTGCCACCAGTGATTTGAACAGGGCAGATACGCAGTATTTT. The rearrangement links TRBV24-1 to TRBJ2-3, with D possibly being TRBD1 (6 bases). CDR3 length: 14 amino acids. Germline CDR1 reads KGHDR; CDR2 reads SFDVKD. Trimming removed 0 bases from V and 4 bases from J, with 7 bases in between.

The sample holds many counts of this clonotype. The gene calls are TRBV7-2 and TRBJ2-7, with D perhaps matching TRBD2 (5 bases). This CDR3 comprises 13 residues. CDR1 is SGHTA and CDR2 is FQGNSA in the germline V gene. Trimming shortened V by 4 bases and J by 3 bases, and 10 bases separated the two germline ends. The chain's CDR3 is CASSSDDYYEQYF. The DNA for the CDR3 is TGTGCCAGCAGCTCGGACGACTACTACGAGCAGTACTTC.

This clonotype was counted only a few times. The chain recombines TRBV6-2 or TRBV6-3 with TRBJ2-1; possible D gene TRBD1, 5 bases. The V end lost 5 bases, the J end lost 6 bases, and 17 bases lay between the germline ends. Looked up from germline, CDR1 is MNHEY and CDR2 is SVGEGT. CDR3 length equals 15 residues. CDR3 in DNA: TGTGCCAGCAGTCCCTGGTCAGGGCCTCGCAATGAGCAGTTCTTC. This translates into CASSPWSGPRNEQFF.

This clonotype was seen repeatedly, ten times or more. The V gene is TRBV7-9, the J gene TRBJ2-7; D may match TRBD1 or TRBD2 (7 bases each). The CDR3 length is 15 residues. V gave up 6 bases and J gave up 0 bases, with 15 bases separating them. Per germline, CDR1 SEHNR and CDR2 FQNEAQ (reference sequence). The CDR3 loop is CASRPRGGSSYEQYF. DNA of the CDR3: TGTGCCAGCAGACCCAGGGGGGGGAGCTCCTACGAGCAGTACTTC.

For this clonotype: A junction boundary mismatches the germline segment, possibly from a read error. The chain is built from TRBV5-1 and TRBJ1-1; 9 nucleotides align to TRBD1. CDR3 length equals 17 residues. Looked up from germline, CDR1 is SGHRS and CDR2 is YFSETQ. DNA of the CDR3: TGTGCCAGCAGCTTGGAAGGACAGGGGAGGGGGAGAACTGAAGCTTTCTTT. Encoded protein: CASSLEGQGRGRTEAFF.

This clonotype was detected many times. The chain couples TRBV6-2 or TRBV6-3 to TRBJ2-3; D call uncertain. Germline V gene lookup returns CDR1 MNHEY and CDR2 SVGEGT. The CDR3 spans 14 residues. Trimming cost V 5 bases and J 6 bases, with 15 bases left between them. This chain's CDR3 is CASSQGLEYDTQYF. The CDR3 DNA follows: TGTGCCAGCAGTCAAGGGCTGGAGTACGATACGCAGTATTTT.

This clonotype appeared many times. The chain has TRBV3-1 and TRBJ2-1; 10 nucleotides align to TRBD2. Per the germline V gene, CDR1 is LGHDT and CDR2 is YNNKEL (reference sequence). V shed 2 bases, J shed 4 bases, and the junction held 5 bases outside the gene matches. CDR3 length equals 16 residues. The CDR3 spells CASSQTGLAEYNEQFF. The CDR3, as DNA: TGTGCCAGCAGCCAAACTGGACTAGCGGAGTACAATGAGCAGTTCTTC.

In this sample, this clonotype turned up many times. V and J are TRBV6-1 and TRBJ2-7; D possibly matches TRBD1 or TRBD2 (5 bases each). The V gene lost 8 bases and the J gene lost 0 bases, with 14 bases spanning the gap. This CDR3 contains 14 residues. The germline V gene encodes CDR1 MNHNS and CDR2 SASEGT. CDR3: CASRGSRSSYEQYF. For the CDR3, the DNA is TGTGCCAGCCGGGGCTCGCGGAGCTCCTACGAGCAGTACTTC.

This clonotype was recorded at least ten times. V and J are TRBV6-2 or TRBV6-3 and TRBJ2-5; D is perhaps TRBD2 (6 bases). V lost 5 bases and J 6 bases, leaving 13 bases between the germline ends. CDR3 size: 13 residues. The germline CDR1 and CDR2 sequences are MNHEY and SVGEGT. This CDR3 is CASSPGGWKTQYF. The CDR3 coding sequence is TGTGCCAGCAGTCCCGGAGGGTGGAAGACCCAGTACTTC.

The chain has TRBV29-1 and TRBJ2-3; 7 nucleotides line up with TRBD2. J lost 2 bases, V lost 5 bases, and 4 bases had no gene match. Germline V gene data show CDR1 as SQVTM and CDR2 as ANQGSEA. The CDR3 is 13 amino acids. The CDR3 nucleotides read TGCAGCGTTCCGGGACTAAACACAGATACGCAGTATTTT. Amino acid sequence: CSVPGLNTDTQYF.

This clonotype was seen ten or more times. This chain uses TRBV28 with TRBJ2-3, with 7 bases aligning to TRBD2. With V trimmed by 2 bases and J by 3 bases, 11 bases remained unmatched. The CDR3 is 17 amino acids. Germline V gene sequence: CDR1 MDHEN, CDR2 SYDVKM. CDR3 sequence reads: CASSLAGAGGVTDTQYF. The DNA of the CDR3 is TGTGCCAGCAGTTTAGCGGGAGCCGGCGGGGTGACAGATACGCAGTATTTT.

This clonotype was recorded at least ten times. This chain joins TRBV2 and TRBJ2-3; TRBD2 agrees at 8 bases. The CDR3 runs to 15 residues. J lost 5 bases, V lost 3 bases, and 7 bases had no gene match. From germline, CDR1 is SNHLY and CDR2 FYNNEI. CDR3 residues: CASSEPGRALDTQYF. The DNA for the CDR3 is TGTGCCAGCAGTGAGCCCGGGAGGGCCTTAGATACGCAGTATTTT.

The CDR3 loop is CASSHYTSGRLNEQFF. DNA for the CDR3: TGTGCCAGCAGCCACTACACTAGCGGGAGGCTCAATGAGCAGTTCTTC. The V and J genes are TRBV3-1 and TRBJ2-1, with TRBD2 matching over 12 bases. There are 16 residues in the CDR3. V shed 3 bases, J shed 6 bases, and the junction held 6 bases outside the gene matches. Germline values: CDR1 LGHDT, CDR2 YNNKEL (reference sequence).

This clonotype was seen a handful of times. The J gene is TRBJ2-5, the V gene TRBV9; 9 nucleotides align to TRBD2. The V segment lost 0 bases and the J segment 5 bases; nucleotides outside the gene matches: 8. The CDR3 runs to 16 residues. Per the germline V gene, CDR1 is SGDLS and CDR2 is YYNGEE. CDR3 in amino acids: CASSVEAAGGGETQYF. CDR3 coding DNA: TGTGCCAGCAGCGTAGAGGCGGCGGGAGGGGGGGAGACCCAGTACTTC.

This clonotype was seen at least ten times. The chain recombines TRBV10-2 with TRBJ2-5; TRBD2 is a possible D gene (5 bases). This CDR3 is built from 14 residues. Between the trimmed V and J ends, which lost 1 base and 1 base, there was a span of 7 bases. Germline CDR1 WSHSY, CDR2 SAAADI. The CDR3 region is CASSEFSGQETQYF. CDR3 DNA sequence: TGCGCCAGCAGTGAGTTCAGCGGCCAAGAGACCCAGTACTTC.

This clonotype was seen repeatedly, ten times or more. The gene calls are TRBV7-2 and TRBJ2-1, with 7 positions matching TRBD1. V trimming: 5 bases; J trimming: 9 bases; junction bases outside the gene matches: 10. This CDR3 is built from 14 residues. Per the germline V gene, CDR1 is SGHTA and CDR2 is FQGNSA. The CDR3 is CASSLGQALSEQFF. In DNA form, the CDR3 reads TGTGCCAGCAGCCTTGGACAGGCCCTATCTGAGCAGTTCTTC.

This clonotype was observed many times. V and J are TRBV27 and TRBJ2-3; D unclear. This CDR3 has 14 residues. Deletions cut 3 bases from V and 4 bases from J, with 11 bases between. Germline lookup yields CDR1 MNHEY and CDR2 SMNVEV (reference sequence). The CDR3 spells CASSLQKGADTQYF. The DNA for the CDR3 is TGTGCCAGCAGTTTGCAGAAGGGCGCAGATACGCAGTATTTT.

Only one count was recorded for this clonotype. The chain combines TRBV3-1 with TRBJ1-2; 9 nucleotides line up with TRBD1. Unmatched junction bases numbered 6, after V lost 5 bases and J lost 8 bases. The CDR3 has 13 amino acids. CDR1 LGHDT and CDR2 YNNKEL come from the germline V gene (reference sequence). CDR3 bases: TGTGCCAGCAGCGAACAGGGGGCGCGGGGCTACACCTTC. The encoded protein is CASSEQGARGYTF.

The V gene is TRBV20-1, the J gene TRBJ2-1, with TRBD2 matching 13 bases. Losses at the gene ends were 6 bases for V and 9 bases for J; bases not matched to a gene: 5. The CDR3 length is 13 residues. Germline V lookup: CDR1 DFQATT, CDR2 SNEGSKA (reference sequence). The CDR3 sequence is CSAPGLAGVEQFF. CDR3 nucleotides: TGCAGTGCCCCTGGACTAGCGGGAGTTGAGCAGTTCTTC.